One and the same sample provided the 25 T cell receptor beta chains below, sequenced in a study of T cells in Graves' hyperthyroidism and ophthalmopathy. RNA transcripts gave rise to amplified TCR beta CDR3 regions. TCR CDR3 underwent first-round RT-PCR with the HTBI primer set. TCRdb independently ran MiXCR on the multiplex PCR reads; one entry per CDR3 protein. The table lists approximately 640,000 distinct CDR3 sequences, roughly 17% of them singletons. The sample taken for sequencing was blood. The receptor set was obtained from a woman in her twenties or thirties with Graves' hyperthyroidism.

This clonotype was counted many times. The chain carries TRBV3-1 and TRBJ1-6, with no clear D. CDR3 size: 14 residues. V was clipped by 6 bases and J by 7 bases, with 13 bases between them. Germline CDR1 is LGHDT and CDR2 is YNNKEL (reference sequence). In DNA form, the CDR3 reads TGTGCCAGCAGTCCCCCTCTAGGGAATTCACCCCTCCACTTT. This codes for CASSPPLGNSPLHF.

The rearrangement links TRBV12-3 or TRBV12-4 to TRBJ2-2; 14 positions match TRBD2. J was trimmed by 6 bases and V by 4 bases; bases with no gene match: 7. The CDR3 has 17 residues. The CDR3 DNA is TGTGCCAGCAGTTGGGGACTAGCGGGAGATGGATCCGGGGAGCTGTTTTTT. Protein product: CASSWGLAGDGSGELFF.

This clonotype was observed a few times. The chain joins TRBV28 to TRBJ1-4, with D unresolved. The length of the CDR3 is 12 residues. Deletions cut 5 bases from V and 11 bases from J, with 12 bases between. Looked up from germline, CDR1 is MDHEN and CDR2 is SYDVKM. The CDR3 DNA is TGTGCCAGCAGTGTTTTAGATGGGAAACTGTTTTTT. Translating it yields CASSVLDGKLFF.

This clonotype came up a few times. The J gene is TRBJ2-1, the V gene TRBV19; 11 nucleotides agree with TRBD2. The germline gives CDR1 LNHDA, CDR2 SQIVND (reference sequence). With V trimmed by 9 bases and J by 6 bases, 7 bases remained unmatched. The CDR3 runs 14 residues. CDR3 amino acids: CASLGTSGSNEQFF. CDR3 DNA sequence: TGTGCCAGCCTCGGGACTAGCGGCTCCAATGAGCAGTTCTTC.

This clonotype was seen repeatedly, ten times or more. The chain links TRBV30 to TRBJ1-5, with D possibly matching TRBD1 (6 bases). V was shortened by 0 bases and J by 7 bases, with 13 bases between the two germline ends. There are 14 residues in the CDR3. Germline CDR1 is GTSNPN and CDR2 is SVGIG (reference sequence). The CDR3 loop reads CAWSVRRGDQPQHF. CDR3 DNA sequence: TGTGCCTGGAGTGTACGCAGGGGAGACCAGCCCCAGCATTTT.

Ten or more counts support this clonotype. This rearrangement joins TRBV11-2 to TRBJ2-7; no clear D gene. Germline values: CDR1 SGHAT, CDR2 FQNNGV. There are 15 residues in the CDR3. Trimming cost V 0 bases and J 0 bases, with 9 bases left between them. CDR3 sequence reads: CASSLDRVSSYEQYF. As DNA, the CDR3 is TGTGCCAGCAGCTTAGATCGTGTCAGCTCCTACGAGCAGTACTTC.

This clonotype was counted at least ten times. V gene TRBV11-3 combines with J gene TRBJ2-5; no clear D. The CDR3 is 15 amino acids. With 8 bases removed from V and 4 bases from J, the gap between germline ends came to 20 bases. From germline, CDR1 is SGHNT and CDR2 YENEEA. In nucleotides, the CDR3 is TGTGCCAGCGGTTGGGGTTCTGGCGGTGGAGAGACCCAGTACTTC. It specifies CASGWGSGGGETQYF.

The sample holds many counts of this clonotype. This chain links TRBV6-1 with TRBJ2-4; perhaps TRBD1 as D (6 bases). Germline assignment: CDR1 MNHNS and CDR2 SASEGT. V was trimmed by 8 bases and J by 5 bases, leaving 13 bases between them. The CDR3 is 13 amino acids. CDR3 nucleotide sequence: TGTGCCAGCTCCACAGGGTCTGAAAACATTCAGTACTTC. Residues: CASSTGSENIQYF.

The chain has TRBV27 and TRBJ2-1; weak D call: TRBD2 (5 bases). The V gene's germline CDR1 is MNHEY and CDR2 SMNVEV (reference sequence). V dropped 6 bases and J dropped 4 bases, with 10 bases sitting between them. The CDR3 covers 13 residues. CDR3 in DNA: TGTGCCAGCAGGGACGGGAATTACAATGAGCAGTTCTTC. It specifies CASRDGNYNEQFF.

This sequence joins TRBV10-3 and TRBJ2-4; D call uncertain. From germline, CDR1 is ENHRY and CDR2 SYGVKD. The CDR3 is 11 residues long. The V end was cut by 9 bases, the J end by 8 bases, with 11 bases between. The CDR3: CAIGFADIQYF. DNA for the CDR3: TGTGCCATAGGTTTCGCGGACATTCAGTACTTC.

The chain employs TRBV11-1 and TRBJ2-5; D may match TRBD1 or TRBD2 (5 bases each). The CDR3 spans 13 residues. Germline CDR1 and CDR2: SGHAT and FQDESV (reference sequence). V lost 8 bases, J lost 5 bases, and 15 bases lay in between. The CDR3 loop reads CASRQGSGETQYF. DNA for the CDR3: TGTGCCAGCCGGCAGGGATCGGGGGAGACCCAGTACTTC. Full variable domain (rest looked up from reference TRBV11-1 and TRBJ2-5): EAEVAQSPRYKITEKSQAVAFWCDPISGHATLYWYRQILGQGPELLVQFQDESVVDDSQLPKDRFSAERLKGVDSTLKIQPAELGDSAMYLCASRQGSGETQYFGPGTRLLVL.

At least ten counts were recorded for this clonotype. The chain carries TRBV28 and TRBJ2-2; no reliable D call. This CDR3 has 14 amino acids. With 10 bases removed from V and 5 bases from J, the gap between germline ends came to 17 bases. CDR1 and CDR2 from the germline V gene are MDHEN and SYDVKM. The CDR3 sequence is CATGGGGWTGELFF. The CDR3 nucleotides read TGTGCCACCGGCGGTGGTGGCTGGACCGGGGAGCTGTTTTTT. Using reference TRBV28 and TRBJ2-2 for the parts outside the CDR3, the full variable domain is DVKVTQSSRYLVKRTGEKVFLECVQDMDHENMFWYRQDPGLGLRLIYFSYDVKMKEKGDIPEGYSVSREKKERFSLILESASTNQTSMYLCATGGGGWTGELFFGEGSRLTVL.

Comments on this clonotype: A much larger clone lies a single base off, so this may be a read error. The chain has TRBV5-1 and TRBJ2-1, with D possibly matching TRBD2 (6 bases). Germline-derived CDR1 and CDR2 are SGHRS and YFSETQ. The CDR3 contains 14 residues. The CDR3 sequence is CASSSGTSDNGQFF. Here the CDR3 DNA reads TGCGCCAGCAGCTCCGGGACTTCCGACAATGGGCAGTTCTTC.

V is TRBV2 and J is TRBJ2-7; D remains ambiguous. Germline V gene lookup returns CDR1 SNHLY and CDR2 FYNNEI. This CDR3 is built from 13 residues. The V end was cut by 11 bases, the J end by 6 bases, with 20 bases between. CDR3 protein: CAGTVLGPSEQYF. CDR3 nucleotide sequence: TGTGCCGGAACTGTGCTAGGTCCCAGCGAGCAGTACTTC. Supplemented by reference TRBV2 and TRBJ2-7, the full variable domain reads EPEVTQTPSHQVTQMGQEVILRCVPISNHLYFYWYRQILGQKVEFLVSFYNNEISEKSEIFDDQFSVERPDGSNFTLKIRSTKLEDSAMYFCAGTVLGPSEQYFGPGTRLTVT.

This clonotype was detected a few times. The chain uses TRBV13 and TRBJ2-1, with TRBD2 matching over 7 bases. Germline V CDR1 and CDR2: PRHDT, FYEKMQ (reference sequence). Unmatched junction bases numbered 3, after V lost 0 bases and J lost 1 base. This CDR3 comprises 16 residues. DNA of the CDR3: TGTGCCAGCAGCTTAGGGCTAGCGGATTCCTACAATGAGCAGTTCTTC. Translating it yields CASSLGLADSYNEQFF.

This clonotype was recorded many times. V and J are TRBV3-1 and TRBJ1-6; D is unresolved. Trimming shortened V by 2 bases and J by 10 bases, and 15 bases separated the two germline ends. This CDR3 is built from 15 residues. The V gene's germline CDR1 is LGHDT and CDR2 YNNKEL (reference sequence). The CDR3 coding sequence is TGTGCCAGCAGCCAACTCACCCAGCCTGCCTCACCCCTCCACTTT. Translated, it gives CASSQLTQPASPLHF.

There are many counts of this clonotype. This rearrangement joins TRBV3-1 to TRBJ2-5; D unresolved. V was trimmed by 2 bases and J by 5 bases, leaving 6 bases between them. Germline assignment: CDR1 LGHDT and CDR2 YNNKEL (reference sequence). CDR3 length equals 12 residues. The CDR3 sequence is CASSQFGETQYF. The CDR3 DNA reads TGTGCCAGCAGCCAATTCGGGGAGACCCAGTACTTC.

The genes are TRBV30 and TRBJ2-4; D gene ambiguous. With 2 bases removed from V and 3 bases from J, the gap between germline ends came to 5 bases. Germline CDR1 reads GTSNPN; CDR2 reads SVGIG (reference sequence). This CDR3 comprises 12 residues. CDR3 amino acids: CAWSPNKNIQYF. DNA of the CDR3: TGTGCCTGGAGTCCTAACAAAAACATTCAGTACTTC.

V gene TRBV14 combines with J gene TRBJ2-5, with 8 bases lining up with TRBD2. Germline lookup yields CDR1 SGHDN and CDR2 FVKESK. With V trimmed by 4 bases and J by 12 bases, 13 bases remained unmatched. CDR3 size: 14 residues. The CDR3 DNA reads as TGTGCCAGCAGCCCATCGGCGGCGGGAGGTCTTAAGTACTTC. This encodes CASSPSAAGGLKYF.

The chain carries TRBV4-1 and TRBJ1-5; 9 bases fit TRBD1. The CDR3 is 17 residues long. The germline V gene encodes CDR1 MGHRA and CDR2 YSYEKL. V was pared by 1 base and J by 0 bases, with 4 bases of the junction left unmatched. The DNA of the CDR3 is TGCGCCAGCAGCCAAGCGACAGGGGGTTATAGCAATCAGCCCCAGCATTTT. This sequence encodes CASSQATGGYSNQPQHF.

This clonotype occurred a few times. V gene TRBV11-3 combines with J gene TRBJ1-3, with D possibly being TRBD1 (6 bases). Deletions cut 5 bases from V and 0 bases from J, with 14 bases between. The CDR3 consists of 16 residues. CDR1 SGHNT and CDR2 YENEEA come from the germline V gene. The CDR3 here is CASSHLDSYSGNTIYF. CDR3 bases: TGTGCCAGCAGCCACCTGGACAGCTACTCTGGAAACACCATATATTTT. The full variable domain, completed using reference TRBV11-3 and TRBJ1-3, is EAGVVQSPRYKIIEKKQPVAFWCNPISGHNTLYWYLQNLGQGPELLIRYENEEAVDDSQLPKDRFSAERLKGVDSTLKIQPAELGDSAVYLCASSHLDSYSGNTIYFGEGSWLTVV.

J is TRBJ1-1 and V is TRBV24-1; TRBD1 aligns across 7 bases. The germline CDR1 and CDR2 sequences are KGHDR and SFDVKD. Trimming removed 3 bases from V and 6 bases from J; junction bases left unmatched: 6. This CDR3 region has 14 residues. The CDR3 region is CATSDPATGPEAFF. CDR3 sequence (DNA): TGTGCCACCAGTGATCCCGCGACAGGGCCTGAAGCTTTCTTT.

This clonotype was seen many times. The chain carries TRBV6-1 and TRBJ2-7, with D maybe TRBD1 (5 bases). CDR3 length: 15 amino acids. Germline assignment: CDR1 MNHNS and CDR2 SASEGT. V lost 2 bases and J lost 2, with 13 bases in between. CDR3 DNA sequence: TGTGCCAGCAGTGAATGGGGCCACGGACCCTACGAGCAGTACTTC. Its translation: CASSEWGHGPYEQYF.

This clonotype occurred many times. The rearrangement uses TRBV2 and TRBJ2-6; no clear D. V lost 3 bases to trimming and J lost 1 base, with 7 bases between them. There are 15 residues in the CDR3. Germline V gene sequence: CDR1 SNHLY, CDR2 FYNNEI. The CDR3 nucleotides read TGTGCCAGCAGTGATAGGCTATCTGGGGCCAACGTCCTGACTTTC. As protein: CASSDRLSGANVLTF.

Turning to this clonotype: One base away lies a much larger clone, so this may be a sequencing read error. J is TRBJ2-2 and V is TRBV20-1; 10 nucleotides line up with TRBD2. Germline V gene sequence: CDR1 DFQATT, CDR2 SNEGSKA (reference sequence). The length of the CDR3 is 16 residues. The CDR3 sequence: CGARISGRANTGELFF. As DNA, the CDR3 is TGCGGTGCTAGAATCAGCGGGAGGGCGAACACCGGGGAGCTGTTTTTT.